Listed below are T cell receptor beta chains from one sample, sequenced in a study of blood T cell repertoires in COVID-19. The data were produced by immunoSEQ multiplex PCR, yet TCRdb's version contains in-frame clones alone and is incomplete. The table lists around 330,000 clones, roughly 86% of them singletons. Source material: PBMCs or T cells enriched from blood (not recorded which). The receptors were gathered from a woman in her late teens or twenties who had recovered from COVID-19. Both conserved end residues are part of each CDR3. A D gene is named only where the DNA matches it firmly. The size field is filled for only some rows; it gives once, few, many or a size class.

clone size	V gene	D gene	J gene	CDR3 protein
-	TRBV11-3	TRBD1	TRBJ2-2	CASSAHTQGVNTGELFF
once	TRBV29-1	-	TRBJ2-2	CSAEGLDTNTGELFF
-	TRBV6-8	TRBD2	TRBJ2-7	CASSLILGFSGRAYEQYF
-	TRBV6-6	TRBD1	TRBJ1-1	CASTGQGVFEAFF
-	TRBV20-1	TRBD1	TRBJ1-2	CSASNPGQGAYGYTF
-	TRBV5-4	-	TRBJ1-1	CASSLLGGSGTEAFF
-	TRBV7-9	TRBD2	TRBJ2-1	CASSPTSGRPDNEQFF
few	TRBV7-9	TRBD1	TRBJ2-7	CASSLGQGAGEQYF
once	TRBV15	TRBD2	TRBJ2-7	CATSRDFSGSEQYF
-	TRBV19	-	TRBJ1-6	CASSIVARGSPLHF
-	TRBV9	-	TRBJ1-5	CASSVDVGPTGFHQPQHF
-	TRBV19	TRBD1	TRBJ1-1	CASSVTGRDTEAFF
-	TRBV7-2	TRBD2	TRBJ2-7	CASSPPGGPREQYF
-	TRBV27	-	TRBJ2-4	CASSSVRWGRRDVAKNIQYF
-	TRBV10-3	TRBD2	TRBJ2-5	CAISTSGIQETQYF
-	TRBV18	-	TRBJ2-4	CASSPGTRGNIQYF
-	TRBV28	TRBD1	TRBJ1-3	CASRDLQGHSGNTIYF
many	TRBV4-2	-	TRBJ2-1	CASSQAELYSEQFF
-	TRBV2	-	TRBJ2-7	CASTLGANSYEQYF
once	TRBV9	-	TRBJ2-1	CASSVGTSFDEQFF
-	TRBV12-3/TRBV12-4	-	TRBJ2-5	CASSPQETQYF
-	TRBV7-2	-	TRBJ2-3	CASSFSQQGTDTQYF
-	TRBV5-5	-	TRBJ1-1	CASVRRLLSNTEAFF
-	TRBV5-1	-	TRBJ1-4	CASSLRANEKLFF
-	TRBV20-1	TRBD1	TRBJ1-6	CSASKGAGNSPLHF
-	TRBV9	TRBD2	TRBJ2-1	CASSVASNGRRNNEQFF
once	TRBV5-1	TRBD1	TRBJ1-1	CASSLLTGALNTEAFF
-	TRBV7-3	-	TRBJ2-1	CASSYVTGREQFF